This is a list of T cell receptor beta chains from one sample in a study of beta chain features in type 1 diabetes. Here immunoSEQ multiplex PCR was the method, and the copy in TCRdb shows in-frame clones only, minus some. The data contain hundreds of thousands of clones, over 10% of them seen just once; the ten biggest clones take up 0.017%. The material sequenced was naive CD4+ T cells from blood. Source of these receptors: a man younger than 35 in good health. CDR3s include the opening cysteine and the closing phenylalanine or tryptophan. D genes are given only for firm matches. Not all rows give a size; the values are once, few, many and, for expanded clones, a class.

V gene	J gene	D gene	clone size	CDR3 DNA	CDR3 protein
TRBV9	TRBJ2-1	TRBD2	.	TGTGCCAGCAGCGTTGGACTAGCGGGATACAATGAGCAGTTCTTC	CASSVGLAGYNEQFF
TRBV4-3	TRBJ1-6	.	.	TGCGCCAGCAGCCAAGATTGGGGAGGGGCTTCACCCCTCCACTTT	CASSQDWGGASPLHF
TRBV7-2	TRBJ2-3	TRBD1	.	TGTGCCAGCAGCCCAGTGGGGCAGGGGGCAGATACGCAGTATTTT	CASSPVGQGADTQYF
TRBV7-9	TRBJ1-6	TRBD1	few	TGTGCCAGCAGCTTACAGGGGGCGAATTCACCCCTCCACTTT	CASSLQGANSPLHF
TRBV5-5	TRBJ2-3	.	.	TGTGCCAGCAGCCCGGCGTGGGGCCGGGCAGATACGCAGTATTTT	CASSPAWGRADTQYF
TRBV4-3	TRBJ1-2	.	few	TGCGCCAGCAGCCCCGGCGGGGGGGGTGGCTACACCTTC	CASSPGGGGGYTF
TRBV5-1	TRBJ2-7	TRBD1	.	TGCGCCAGCAGCTTTGGGACAGGGGGAGGCGAGCAGTACTTC	CASSFGTGGGEQYF
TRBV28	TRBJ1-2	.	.	TGTGCCAGCAGTCCACAGAATGGCTACACCTTC	CASSPQNGYTF
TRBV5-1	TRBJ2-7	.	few	TGCGCCAGCAGCTCGTTGGGAGTGGACGAGCAGTACTTC	CASSSLGVDEQYF
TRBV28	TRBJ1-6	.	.	TGTGCCAGCAGGGACTGGTCGGGATCACCCCTCCACTTT	CASRDWSGSPLHF
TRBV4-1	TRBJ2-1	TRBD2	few	TGCGCCAGCAGCCAACCCAGCGGGGCCACTGAGCAGTTCTTC	CASSQPSGATEQFF
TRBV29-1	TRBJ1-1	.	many	TGCAGTGTCCCGACAAACCTGAACACTGAAGCTTTCTTT	CSVPTNLNTEAFF
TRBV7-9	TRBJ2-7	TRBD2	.	TGTGCCAGCAGCTCCCCGTACGCGGGACTAGCCTACGAGCAGTACTTC	CASSSPYAGLAYEQYF
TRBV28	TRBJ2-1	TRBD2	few	TGTGCCAGCAGTTTATCTGGGCGGGGGGGCCGAGATGAGCAGTTCTTC	CASSLSGRGGRDEQFF
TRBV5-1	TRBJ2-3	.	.	TGCGCCAGCAGCTTGGGGGTCCTAAGACTCACAGATACGCAGTATTTT	CASSLGVLRLTDTQYF
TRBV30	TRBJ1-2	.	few	TGTGCCTGGAGCCTCGGGTATGGCTACACCTTC	CAWSLGYGYTF
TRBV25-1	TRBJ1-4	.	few	TGTGCCAGCAGCCGGGACGGCCGGGGGGATGAAAAACTGTTTTTT	CASSRDGRGDEKLFF
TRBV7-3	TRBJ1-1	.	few	TGTGCCAGCAGCTTAATGGGGGGTTCCAACACTGAAGCTTTCTTT	CASSLMGGSNTEAFF
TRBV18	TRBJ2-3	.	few	TGTGCCAGCTCACCCCTTCGCACAGGGAGCACAGATACGCAGTATTTT	CASSPLRTGSTDTQYF
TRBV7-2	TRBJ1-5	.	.	TGTGCCAGCAGCGAATATACAGGGCTCAATCAGCCCCAGCATTTT	CASSEYTGLNQPQHF
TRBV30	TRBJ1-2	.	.	TGTGCCTGGAGTAGGGCGGGTGGGTATGGCTACACCTTC	CAWSRAGGYGYTF
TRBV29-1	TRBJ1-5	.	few	TGCAGCGTTGAGACATCTATTAATCAGCCCCAGCATTTT	CSVETSINQPQHF
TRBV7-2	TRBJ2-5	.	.	TGTGCCAGCAGCCGTCATAGCGGCGGCGAGACCCAGTACTTC	CASSRHSGGETQYF
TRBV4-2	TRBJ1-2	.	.	TGTGCCAGCAGCTCAGGGTTCTCTGGCTACACCTTC	CASSSGFSGYTF
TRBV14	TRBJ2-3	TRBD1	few	TGTGCCAGCAGCCCCCGGGACAGGAGCACAGATACGCAGTATTTT	CASSPRDRSTDTQYF
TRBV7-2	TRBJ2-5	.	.	TGTGCCAGCAGCCCCGGACTTCGAGGAGAGACCCAGTACTTC	CASSPGLRGETQYF
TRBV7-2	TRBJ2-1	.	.	TGTGCCAGCAGCTTGAATGGGCCCGGCAATGAGCAGTTCTTC	CASSLNGPGNEQFF
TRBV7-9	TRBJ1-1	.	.	TGTGCCAGCAGCCGATTCGGGATGAACACTGAAGCTTTCTTT	CASSRFGMNTEAFF
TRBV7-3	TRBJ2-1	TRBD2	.	TGTGCCAGCAGCCGAGGACTAGCGGGCTACAATGAGCAGTTCTTC	CASSRGLAGYNEQFF
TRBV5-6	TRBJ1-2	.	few	TGTGCCAGCAGCGCGGGGACGAACTATGGCTACACCTTC	CASSAGTNYGYTF
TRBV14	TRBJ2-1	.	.	TGTGCCAGCAGCCGCATATTTACTAGTTTAGGTGAGCAGTTCTTC	CASSRIFTSLGEQFF
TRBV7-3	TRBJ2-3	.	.	TGTGCCAGCAGCTCGGGATATACGCAGTATTTT	CASSSGYTQYF